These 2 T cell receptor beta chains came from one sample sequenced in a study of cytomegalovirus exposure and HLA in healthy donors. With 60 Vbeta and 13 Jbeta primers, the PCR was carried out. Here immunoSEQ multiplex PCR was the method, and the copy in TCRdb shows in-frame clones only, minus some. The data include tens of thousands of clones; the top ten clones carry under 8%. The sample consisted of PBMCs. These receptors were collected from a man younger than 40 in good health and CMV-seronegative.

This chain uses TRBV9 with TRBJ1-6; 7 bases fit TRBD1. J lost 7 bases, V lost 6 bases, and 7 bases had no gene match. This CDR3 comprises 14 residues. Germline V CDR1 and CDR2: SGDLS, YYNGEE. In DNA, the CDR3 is TGTGCCAGCACCCGGGACAGCCTAAATTCACCCCTCCACTTT. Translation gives CASTRDSLNSPLHF.

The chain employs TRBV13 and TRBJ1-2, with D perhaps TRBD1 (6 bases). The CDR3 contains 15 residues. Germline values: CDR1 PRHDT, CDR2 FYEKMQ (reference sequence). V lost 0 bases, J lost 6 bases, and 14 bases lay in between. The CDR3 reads CASSLGGGRRDGYTF. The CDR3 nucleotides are TGTGCCAGCAGCTTAGGAGGGGGTCGTCGGGATGGCTACACCTTC.